A selection of T cell receptor beta chains follows, all from one sample in a study of siplizumab effects on memory and regulatory T cells. Measured with immunoSEQ multiplex PCR; TCRdb has only the in-frame clones, and not every one. Here the sample spans 95,000 to 100,000 clones, around 90% being singletons. The specimen was non-Treg CD4+ T cells sorted from blood. Receptors originate from a human donor in good health. Each CDR3 is given with its conserved first and last residue. Not all rows give a size; the values are once, few, many and, for expanded clones, a class.

CDR3 protein | J gene | V gene | clone size | CDR3 length
CASSYRLGRGDTEAFF | TRBJ1-1 | TRBV6-6 | - | 16
CASVWDRHAVNAFSPTDTQYF | TRBJ2-3 | TRBV2 | - | 21
CASSLGGAPYGNQPQHF | TRBJ1-5 | TRBV5-1 | - | 17
CASSEADRARGYTF | TRBJ1-2 | TRBV6-1 | - | 14
CASSYGAGENYEQYF | TRBJ2-7 | TRBV6-5 | - | 15
CASSLGLAESYEQYF | TRBJ2-7 | TRBV5-5 | - | 15
CAWSPREIWNQPQHF | TRBJ1-5 | TRBV30 | - | 15
CASSFSGTSLVEQYF | TRBJ2-7 | TRBV27 | - | 15
CASSFSGDYGYTF | TRBJ1-2 | TRBV7-2 | - | 13
CASSLVSGAMDEQYF | TRBJ2-7 | TRBV7-9 | - | 15
CASSSHSSLGELFF | TRBJ2-2 | TRBV11-1 | - | 14
CASSEDVGGFYNEQFF | TRBJ2-1 | TRBV25-1 | - | 16
CASRWAGVSDTQYF | TRBJ2-3 | TRBV7-2 | - | 14
CASSAWTGSSGYTF | TRBJ1-2 | TRBV14 | - | 14
CASSLNRVGYEQYF | TRBJ2-7 | TRBV5-6 | - | 14
CASSQTVGNRGLETQYF | TRBJ2-5 | TRBV4-1 | - | 17
CASSQGGGGAGQYF | TRBJ2-7 | TRBV5-1 | - | 14
CASSLVRGFDEKLFF | TRBJ1-4 | TRBV7-2 | once | 15
CASSRAGKGETQYF | TRBJ2-5 | TRBV19 | - | 14
CASSTRQGFDYGYTF | TRBJ1-2 | TRBV7-8 | - | 15
CASRSARWGDTGELFF | TRBJ2-2 | TRBV7-6 | - | 16
CATSRDRVTEAFF | TRBJ1-1 | TRBV15 | once | 13
CASSARGSYNEQFF | TRBJ2-1 | TRBV9 | once | 14
CSVGGTNTGELFF | TRBJ2-2 | TRBV29-1 | - | 13